Below, 16 T cell receptor beta chains from the same sample are listed, as sequenced in a study of T cell responses to AZD1222 COVID-19 vaccine. Assay: immunoSEQ multiplex PCR; the TCRdb copy retains only in-frame clones and omits some. The profile shows about 140,000 clones, about 86% of them singletons. The material sequenced was peripheral blood, taken on day 0 of AZD1222 vaccination. The source of these receptors is an adult in good health.

The genes are TRBV10-3 and TRBJ2-7; D is possibly TRBD1 (6 bases). The germline V and J ends were trimmed by 6 bases and 0 bases, with 15 bases remaining between them. CDR1 is ENHRY and CDR2 is SYGVKD in the germline V gene. The CDR3 length is 15 residues. The CDR3 loop is CAIRERTESSYEQYF. CDR3 DNA sequence: TGTGCCATCAGGGAGCGGACAGAAAGCTCCTACGAGCAGTACTTC.

This clone turned up a few times. The chain is built from TRBV29-1 and TRBJ2-2; D gene unclear. Germline values: CDR1 SQVTM, CDR2 ANQGSEA. This CDR3 spans 13 amino acids. Trimming left V 6 bases short and J 0 bases short, with 8 bases between. CDR3 protein: CSVVLANTGELFF. Here the CDR3 DNA reads TGCAGCGTGGTTCTAGCGAACACCGGGGAGCTGTTTTTT.

This clone was counted between two and nine times. The J gene is TRBJ1-1, the V gene TRBV30, with D uncertain. The germline V gene encodes CDR1 GTSNPN and CDR2 SVGIG (reference sequence). The CDR3 has 11 residues. Trimming left V 4 bases short and J 0 bases short, with 3 bases between. CDR3 sequence reads: CAWNMNTEAFF. The CDR3, as DNA: TGTGCCTGGAATATGAACACTGAAGCTTTCTTT.

The gene calls are TRBV7-9 and TRBJ1-1, with D perhaps TRBD1 (5 bases). Deletions cut 4 bases from V and 1 base from J, with 13 bases between. The CDR3 loop spans 15 amino acids. Germline values: CDR1 SEHNR, CDR2 FQNEAQ (reference sequence). The CDR3 DNA is TGTGCCAGCAGCTATGAGGGACCGAAGAACACTGAAGCTTTCTTT. Amino acids: CASSYEGPKNTEAFF.

The chain joins TRBV4-2 to TRBJ1-1; no definite D call. The germline V and J ends were trimmed by 2 bases and 1 base, with 8 bases remaining between them. In germline, CDR1 is LGHNA, CDR2 YNFKEQ. The CDR3 is 14 amino acids. CDR3 in amino acids: CASSQSTANTEAFF. The DNA of the CDR3 is TGTGCCAGCAGCCAATCGACGGCGAACACTGAAGCTTTCTTT.

The chain has TRBV30 and TRBJ1-6; 9 nucleotides line up with TRBD1. Per the germline V gene, CDR1 is GTSNPN and CDR2 is SVGIG (reference sequence). Trimming removed 3 bases from V and 9 bases from J; junction bases left unmatched: 6. The CDR3 loop spans 14 amino acids. This CDR3 reads CAWSPGTGFSPLHF. The CDR3 DNA reads as TGTGCCTGGAGCCCCGGGACAGGGTTTTCACCCCTCCACTTT. The full variable domain, rest sourced from reference TRBV30 and TRBJ1-6, is SQTIHQWPATLVQPVGSPLSLECTVEGTSNPNLYWYRQAAGRGLQLLFYSVGIGQISSEVPQNLSASRPQDRQFILSSKKLLLSDSGFYLCAWSPGTGFSPLHFGNGTRLTVT.

This chain connects TRBV11-3 to TRBJ2-1; D is ambiguous. This CDR3 contains 13 residues. From germline, CDR1 is SGHNT and CDR2 YENEEA. V gave up 2 bases and J gave up 7 bases, with 9 bases separating them. This chain's CDR3 is CASSLPPRNEQFF. CDR3 in DNA: TGTGCCAGCAGCTTACCCCCCCGGAATGAGCAGTTCTTC. The entire variable domain, with the rest obtained from reference TRBV11-3 and TRBJ2-1, is as follows: EAGVVQSPRYKIIEKKQPVAFWCNPISGHNTLYWYLQNLGQGPELLIRYENEEAVDDSQLPKDRFSAERLKGVDSTLKIQPAELGDSAVYLCASSLPPRNEQFFGPGTRLTVL.

This clone came up a few times. The rearrangement joins TRBV7-9 to TRBJ2-1; possible D gene TRBD1, 7 bases. CDR3 length: 17 amino acids. Trimming cost V 1 base and J 7 bases, with 20 bases left between them. Germline CDR1 is SEHNR and CDR2 is FQNEAQ (reference sequence). The CDR3 nucleotides read TGTGCCAGCAGCTTAGGGGCAGGGGGGAGGCTGGAGAATGAGCAGTTCTTC. Its protein is CASSLGAGGRLENEQFF. Combining the CDR3 with reference TRBV7-9 and TRBJ2-1 gives the whole variable domain DTGVSQNPRHKITKRGQNVTFRCDPISEHNRLYWYRQTLGQGPEFLTYFQNEAQLEKSRLLSDRFSAERPKGSFSTLEIQRTEQGDSAMYLCASSLGAGGRLENEQFFGPGTRLTVL.

This clone was recorded only once. The chain couples TRBV18 to TRBJ2-7; weak D call: TRBD2 (6 bases). The V gene's germline CDR1 is KGHSH and CDR2 LQKENI. CDR3 size: 14 residues. Trimming removed 2 bases from V and 3 bases from J, with 11 bases in between. For the CDR3, the DNA is TGTGCCAGCTCACCAGGTAGCGGCGGCTACGAGCAGTACTTC. The encoded protein is CASSPGSGGYEQYF.

This clone has only a few counts. The rearrangement links TRBV5-1 to TRBJ1-5; the D gene is possibly TRBD1 (6 bases). CDR1 is SGHRS and CDR2 is YFSETQ in the germline V gene. The CDR3 consists of 15 residues. Between the trimmed V and J ends, which lost 1 base and 3 bases, there was a span of 11 bases. The CDR3, as DNA: TGCGCCAGCAGCTTGAACGGGGGCAACAATCAGCCCCAGCATTTT. Translating gives CASSLNGGNNQPQHF. Using reference TRBV5-1 and TRBJ1-5 for the parts outside the CDR3, the full variable domain is KAGVTQTPRYLIKTRGQQVTLSCSPISGHRSVSWYQQTPGQGLQFLFEYFSETQRNKGNFPGRFSGRQFSNSRSEMNVSTLELGDSALYLCASSLNGGNNQPQHFGDGTRLSIL.

The chain couples TRBV23-1 to TRBJ2-1, with 10 bases fitting TRBD2. TRBV23-1 carries the ORF label, with uncertain function. CDR3 length: 17 amino acids. After removal of 5 bases from V and 6 bases from J, the junction contained 13 bases not matched to a gene. Here the CDR3 reads CASSEKDGTSVSNEQFF. CDR3 coding DNA: TGCGCCAGCAGTGAAAAAGATGGGACTAGCGTAAGCAATGAGCAGTTCTTC.

V usage is TRBV6-5 and J usage is TRBJ1-3; no definite D call. CDR3 length: 14 amino acids. Germline values: CDR1 MNHEY, CDR2 SVGAGI. V was cut by 6 bases and J by 0 bases, with 9 bases left in between. The CDR3 reads CASRGLASGNTIYF. The CDR3 DNA is TGTGCCAGCAGAGGTCTTGCCTCTGGAAACACCATATATTTT.

The gene calls are TRBV4-2 and TRBJ2-7; TRBD2 matches at 7 bases. Germline CDR1 and CDR2: LGHNA and YNFKEQ. The V gene end was trimmed by 2 bases and the J gene end by 4 bases; junction bases not matched to a gene: 2. The CDR3 contains 13 residues. The CDR3 here is CASSQLREYEQYF. The CDR3 nucleotides are TGTGCCAGCAGCCAACTGCGGGAGTACGAGCAGTACTTC.

The rearrangement uses TRBV7-2 and TRBJ2-1, with 7 bases identical to TRBD2. V was clipped by 3 bases and J by 5 bases; unmatched bases: 13. The germline V gene encodes CDR1 SGHTA and CDR2 FQGNSA. The CDR3 loop spans 17 amino acids. The CDR3 region is CASSFSTLLAVDNEQFF. CDR3 nucleotide sequence: TGTGCCAGCAGCTTCTCAACATTGCTAGCGGTCGACAATGAGCAGTTCTTC.

The CDR3 spells CASSPTDGTSGYEQYF. CDR3 coding DNA: TGTGCCAGCAGCCCAACCGACGGGACTAGCGGCTACGAGCAGTACTTC. The chain has TRBV5-6 and TRBJ2-7; 11 nucleotides agree with TRBD2. Germline V gene lookup returns CDR1 SGHDT and CDR2 YYEEEE. Trimming removed 4 bases from V and 3 bases from J; junction bases left unmatched: 9. The CDR3 consists of 16 residues.

The V call is TRBV24-1, the J call TRBJ1-1; a weak D match, TRBD1 (5 bases). Germline CDR1 and CDR2: KGHDR and SFDVKD. The CDR3 is made up of 12 amino acids. V was shortened by 9 bases and J by 3 bases, with 10 bases between the two germline ends. The CDR3 loop reads CATEGSDTEAFF. CDR3 sequence (DNA): TGTGCCACCGAGGGGTCTGACACTGAAGCTTTCTTT.